These 20 T cell receptor beta chains were all obtained from the same sample, sequenced in a study of OX40 agonist ivuxolimab in advanced cancers. Using immunoSEQ multiplex PCR, the repertoire was profiled, and TCRdb retains in-frame clones only, with some absent. The sample lists roughly 80,000 clones, 90% occurring once. The sample in question was CD4+ or CD8+ T cells sorted from blood, obtained in a trial of the OX40 agonist ivuxolimab. All receptors come from an adult with an advanced solid tumor such as melanoma, head and neck, liver or kidney cancer.

The gene calls are TRBV6-5 and TRBJ1-2; D ambiguous. V was shortened by 3 bases and J by 3 bases, with 8 bases between the two germline ends. Germline V gene lookup returns CDR1 MNHEY and CDR2 SVGAGI. The CDR3 is made up of 13 amino acids. CDR3 in amino acids: CASSYEAYYGYTF. CDR3 in DNA: TGTGCCAGCAGTTATGAGGCATACTATGGCTACACCTTC.

Here the CDR3 reads CASRDSTNYGYTF. The CDR3 DNA sequence: TGTGCCAGTAGAGACAGCACTAACTATGGCTACACCTTC. The chain carries TRBV19 and TRBJ1-2; TRBD1 is a possible D gene (5 bases). The CDR3 runs to 13 residues. V was shortened by 6 bases and J by 0 bases, with 8 bases between the two germline ends. Germline CDR1 reads LNHDA; CDR2 reads SQIVND (reference sequence).

V usage is TRBV18 and J usage is TRBJ2-7; D possibly corresponds to TRBD2 (5 bases). With 5 bases removed from V and 6 bases from J, the gap between germline ends came to 14 bases. Germline V gene data show CDR1 as KGHSH and CDR2 as LQKENI. The CDR3 is 13 amino acids. CDR3 in amino acids: CASSSDSTAEQYF. The DNA of the CDR3 is TGTGCCAGCTCATCGGACTCCACTGCCGAGCAGTACTTC.

The rearrangement uses TRBV29-1 and TRBJ1-1, with TRBD1 identical over 8 bases. In germline, CDR1 is SQVTM, CDR2 ANQGSEA. V gave up 7 bases and J gave up 9 bases; unmatched junction bases: 10. The CDR3 is 12 residues long. The CDR3 is CSATLGTGKAFF. For the CDR3, the DNA is TGCAGCGCCACCCTGGGGACAGGAAAAGCTTTCTTT.

This clone was detected only once. V usage is TRBV28 and J usage is TRBJ2-3; 8 nucleotides agree with TRBD2. V was clipped by 2 bases and J by 1 base; unmatched bases: 2. The CDR3 spans 15 residues. Germline V gives CDR1 MDHEN, CDR2 SYDVKM. The CDR3 loop is CASSLRGLGTDTQYF. CDR3 sequence (DNA): TGTGCCAGCAGTTTAAGGGGACTAGGCACAGATACGCAGTATTTT.

V gene TRBV7-2 combines with J gene TRBJ1-1; perhaps TRBD1 as D (5 bases). With 6 bases removed from V and 4 bases from J, the gap between germline ends came to 6 bases. The CDR3 length is 11 residues. Germline values: CDR1 SGHTA, CDR2 FQGNSA. CDR3 region: CASRGATEAFF. CDR3 nucleotide sequence: TGTGCCAGCAGAGGGGCCACTGAAGCTTTCTTT.

This sequence joins TRBV6-6 and TRBJ2-7; no reliable D call. Trimming took off 4 bases at V and 1 base at J, with 14 bases between the two ends. Germline V gene lookup returns CDR1 MNHNY and CDR2 SVGAGI (reference sequence). CDR3 length: 15 residues. CDR3 residues: CASSFGPDTSYEQYF. The DNA for the CDR3 is TGTGCCAGCAGTTTTGGGCCTGATACTTCCTACGAGCAGTACTTC.

V gene TRBV6-6 combines with J gene TRBJ1-6, with D possibly matching TRBD1 (6 bases). CDR3 length: 16 residues. The V and J ends lost 2 bases and 6 bases respectively, with 14 bases between them. Germline CDR1 and CDR2: MNHNY and SVGAGI (reference sequence). This CDR3 reads CASSYPQVRGNSPLHF. In DNA, the CDR3 is TGTGCCAGCAGTTACCCACAGGTCAGGGGTAATTCACCCCTCCACTTT.

Written as DNA, the CDR3 is TGTGCCAGCAGCTTAGTGCGGCTAGCGGGAGGGAAGACCCAGTACTTC. Translated, it gives CASSLVRLAGGKTQYF. The rearrangement links TRBV11-3 to TRBJ2-5; 12 bases align to TRBD2. This CDR3 is 16 amino acids long. Germline V lookup: CDR1 SGHNT, CDR2 YENEEA. With V trimmed by 1 base and J by 6 bases, 6 bases remained unmatched.

This clone was recorded once. J is TRBJ2-1 and V is TRBV5-6, with 10 bases lining up with TRBD2. Germline V CDR1 and CDR2: SGHDT, YYEEEE. The CDR3 has 15 amino acids. V lost 3 bases, J lost 3 bases, and 3 bases stayed unmatched. Here the CDR3 DNA reads TGTGCCAGCAGCTGGAGACTAGCGGGCTACAATGAGCAGTTCTTC. Residues: CASSWRLAGYNEQFF.

The CDR3 region is CASSVVGGGTGELFF. The CDR3 DNA reads TGTGCCAGCAGCGTAGTCGGGGGTGGGACCGGGGAGCTGTTTTTT. The rearrangement joins TRBV9 to TRBJ2-2, with D possibly matching TRBD2 (6 bases). The CDR3 is 15 residues long. V dropped 0 bases and J dropped 5 bases, with 11 bases sitting between them. Germline V gives CDR1 SGDLS, CDR2 YYNGEE.

The chain employs TRBV11-3 and TRBJ2-4, with TRBD1 matching over 7 bases. The CDR3 totals 15 residues. Trimming cost V 5 bases and J 6 bases; bases outside gene matches: 10. CDR1 SGHNT and CDR2 YENEEA come from the germline V gene. The CDR3 here is CASSRPWGQLNIQYF. DNA of the CDR3: TGTGCCAGCAGCCGGCCCTGGGGACAGCTAAACATTCAGTACTTC.

The V call is TRBV7-3, the J call TRBJ1-1; perhaps TRBD1 as D (6 bases). Trimming stripped 0 bases from V and 3 bases from J, with 8 bases between. The CDR3 loop spans 14 amino acids. CDR1 and CDR2 (germline): SGHTA, FQGTGA. CDR3 residues: CASSLTSGDTEAFF. CDR3 in DNA: TGTGCCAGCAGCTTAACTTCAGGGGACACTGAAGCTTTCTTT. Looking up the rest from reference TRBV7-3 and TRBJ1-1 gives the full variable domain: GAGVSQTPSNKVTEKGKYVELRCDPISGHTALYWYRQSLGQGPEFLIYFQGTGAADDSGLPNDRFFAVRPEGSVSTLKIQRTERGDSAVYLCASSLTSGDTEAFFGQGTRLTVV.

The gene calls are TRBV18 and TRBJ1-1; 7 positions agree with TRBD1. This CDR3 spans 13 amino acids. J lost 5 bases, V lost 8 bases, and 8 bases had no gene match. The germline gives CDR1 KGHSH, CDR2 LQKENI. The CDR3: CASGQDVWTEAFF. The CDR3 DNA reads TGTGCCAGCGGACAGGACGTATGGACTGAAGCTTTCTTT. The complete variable domain, with remaining parts taken from reference TRBV18 and TRBJ1-1, reads NAGVMQNPRHLVRRRGQEARLRCSPMKGHSHVYWYRQLPEEGLKFMVYLQKENIIDESGMPKERFSAEFPKEGPSILRIQQVVRGDSAAYFCASGQDVWTEAFFGQGTRLTVV.

The chain is built from TRBV6-5 and TRBJ1-1, with TRBD1 matching 8 bases. V was pared by 6 bases and J by 7 bases, with 4 bases of the junction left unmatched. CDR1 is MNHEY and CDR2 is SVGAGI in the germline V gene. This CDR3 comprises 12 residues. In DNA, the CDR3 is TGTGCCAGCAGCTTACAGGGGGGTGAAGCTTTCTTT. Encoded protein: CASSLQGGEAFF.

V and J are TRBV6-6 and TRBJ2-1; D may be TRBD1 (6 bases). This CDR3 has 16 amino acids. The germline V gene has CDR1 MNHNY and CDR2 SVGAGI (reference sequence). V was cut by 7 bases and J by 4 bases, with 20 bases left in between. The CDR3 DNA follows: TGTGCCAGCACCGATTCCGGGACACCCGCTTACAATGAGCAGTTCTTC. Its protein is CASTDSGTPAYNEQFF.

Here the CDR3 DNA reads TGTGCCAGCAGTCGCCGGGGGCTACCCGCTGGAAACACCATATATTTT. It codes for CASSRRGLPAGNTIYF. The chain recombines TRBV7-9 with TRBJ1-3; D may be TRBD1 (6 bases). The germline V gene encodes CDR1 SEHNR and CDR2 FQNEAQ (reference sequence). The CDR3 length is 16 residues. V lost 6 bases and J 2 bases, leaving 17 bases between the germline ends.

The genes are TRBV4-2 and TRBJ1-1; a possible D gene is TRBD1 (6 bases). The V end lost 4 bases, the J end lost 2 bases, and 20 bases lay between the germline ends. The germline gives CDR1 LGHNA, CDR2 YNFKEQ. The CDR3 has 17 residues. The CDR3 reads CASSLNYGTQHNTEAFF. CDR3 nucleotide sequence: TGTGCCAGCAGCCTAAACTACGGGACACAACATAACACTGAAGCTTTCTTT.

The chain combines TRBV9 with TRBJ1-2, with 7 bases that match TRBD1. Germline lookup yields CDR1 SGDLS and CDR2 YYNGEE. The CDR3 contains 14 residues. With V trimmed by 0 bases and J by 8 bases, 7 bases remained unmatched. Written as DNA, the CDR3 is TGTGCCAGCAGCGTAGTTCTAGGGGGCTACGGCTACACCTTC. It yields the protein CASSVVLGGYGYTF.

The chain links TRBV10-2 to TRBJ2-7; weak D call: TRBD2 (6 bases). CDR1 is WSHSY, CDR2 SAAADI, per germline. The CDR3 covers 12 residues. Trimming pared 9 bases from V and 12 bases from J, leaving 21 bases between. The CDR3, as DNA: TGCGCCAGGATCGGTCGGGAGCGTTGGTGGTACTTC. This encodes CARIGRERWWYF.